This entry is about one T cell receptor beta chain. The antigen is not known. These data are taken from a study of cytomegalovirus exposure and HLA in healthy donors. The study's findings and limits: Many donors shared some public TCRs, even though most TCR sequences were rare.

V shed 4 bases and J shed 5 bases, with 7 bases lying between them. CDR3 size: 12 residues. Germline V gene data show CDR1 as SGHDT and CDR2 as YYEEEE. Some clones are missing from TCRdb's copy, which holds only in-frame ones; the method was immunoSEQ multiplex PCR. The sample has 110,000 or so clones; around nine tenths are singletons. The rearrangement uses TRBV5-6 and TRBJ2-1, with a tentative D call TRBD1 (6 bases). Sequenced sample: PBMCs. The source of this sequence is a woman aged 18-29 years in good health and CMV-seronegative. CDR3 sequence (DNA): TGTGCCAGCAGCAGGACAGACAATGAGCAGTTCTTC. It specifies CASSRTDNEQFF.